These 24 T cell receptor beta chains were all obtained from the same sample, sequenced in a study of cytomegalovirus exposure and HLA in healthy donors. PCR used 60 Vbeta primers and 13 Jbeta primers. Sequencing was performed with immunoSEQ multiplex PCR; in TCRdb, only in-frame clones are kept and a portion is missing. The repertoire holds around 130,000 clones, with over 70% as singletons. Material for sequencing was PBMCs. The receptors were gathered from a woman aged 18-29 years in good health and CMV-seronegative.

The V and J genes are TRBV4-1 and TRBJ1-5; TRBD1 agrees at 9 bases. The germline V gene has CDR1 MGHRA and CDR2 YSYEKL. The ends lost 2 bases at V and 4 bases at J; junction bases unmatched: 3. The CDR3 is 15 amino acids. The CDR3 region is CASSQPDRGNQPQHF. The CDR3 DNA reads TGCGCCAGCAGCCAACCCGACAGGGGGAATCAGCCCCAGCATTTT.

V usage is TRBV30 and J usage is TRBJ2-3; the match to TRBD1 covers 8 bases. The CDR3 covers 16 residues. The germline CDR1 and CDR2 sequences are GTSNPN and SVGIG (reference sequence). Trimming at V came to 0 bases and at J to 0 bases, leaving 5 bases not matched to a gene. CDR3 nucleotide sequence: TGTGCCTGGAGTGTGGGGACAGGCCCTAGCACAGATACGCAGTATTTT. This codes for CAWSVGTGPSTDTQYF.

This clone was counted only a few times. The chain combines TRBV30 with TRBJ1-6, with D uncertain. The CDR3 loop spans 13 amino acids. Trimming shortened V by 7 bases and J by 5 bases, and 12 bases separated the two germline ends. Germline loops: CDR1 GTSNPN, CDR2 SVGIG (reference sequence). The CDR3 DNA reads as TGTGCCTTCGCAGGTGAAAATAATTCACCCCTCCACTTT. It translates to CAFAGENNSPLHF.

The chain links TRBV28 to TRBJ2-7; tentatively, D is TRBD2 (6 bases). The CDR3 is 13 residues long. The germline V gene has CDR1 MDHEN and CDR2 SYDVKM. V lost 3 bases and J lost 2, with 8 bases in between. The CDR3 region is CASSLSGAYEQYF. CDR3 bases: TGTGCCAGCAGTTTGTCGGGGGCCTACGAGCAGTACTTC.

V gene TRBV7-6 combines with J gene TRBJ2-7, with D tentatively TRBD1 (6 bases). The germline CDR1 and CDR2 sequences are SGHVS and FNYEAQ. V lost 1 base to trimming and J lost 5 bases, with 15 bases between them. The CDR3 runs 15 residues. The CDR3 DNA reads as TGTGCCAGCAGCTTAGGCAGCCAGGGGATCCACGAGCAGTACTTC. Residues: CASSLGSQGIHEQYF.

V is TRBV11-2 and J is TRBJ2-3; TRBD1 might be the D (5 bases). Germline values: CDR1 SGHAT, CDR2 FQNNGV. V lost 4 bases and J lost 8, with 16 bases in between. The CDR3 loop spans 14 amino acids. CDR3 sequence (DNA): TGTGCCAGCAGCTCCCTAGGGGAAGGAAGTACGCAGTATTTT. This encodes CASSSLGEGSTQYF.

V usage is TRBV30 and J usage is TRBJ2-5; 10 nucleotides align to TRBD2. Germline CDR1 is GTSNPN and CDR2 is SVGIG (reference sequence). This CDR3 is built from 14 residues. The CDR3 loop reads CATNGLAGGSAQYF. Here the CDR3 DNA reads TGTGCTACAAATGGGTTAGCGGGAGGATCGGCCCAGTACTTC.

J is TRBJ1-2 and V is TRBV5-1, with TRBD1 matching over 9 bases. V gave up 0 bases and J gave up 7 bases; unmatched junction bases: 7. The V gene's germline CDR1 is SGHRS and CDR2 YFSETQ. This CDR3 spans 15 amino acids. The CDR3 is CASSLARTGVRGYTF. For the CDR3, the DNA is TGCGCCAGCAGCTTGGCTCGGACAGGGGTACGTGGCTACACCTTC.

V and J are TRBV13 and TRBJ2-7, with 9 positions matching TRBD1. CDR3 length equals 14 residues. J lost 5 bases, V lost 4 bases, and 6 bases had no gene match. CDR1 and CDR2 from the germline V gene are PRHDT and FYEKMQ (reference sequence). CDR3 sequence (DNA): TGTGCCAGCAGCTACCGGGACAGGGTGAACGAGCAGTACTTC. Protein sequence: CASSYRDRVNEQYF.

This chain links TRBV6-5 with TRBJ1-2, with D maybe TRBD1 (6 bases). The CDR3 is 15 residues long. Trimming removed 5 bases at V and 7 bases at J, with 20 bases between. CDR1 and CDR2 from the germline V gene are MNHEY and SVGAGI. For the CDR3, the DNA is TGTGCCAGCAGTAGGGGATCAAAGGGGGAGGGTGGCTACACCTTC. Translation gives CASSRGSKGEGGYTF.

The chain employs TRBV6-5 and TRBJ1-2, with TRBD1 matching 8 bases. The CDR3 covers 14 residues. Germline V gene lookup returns CDR1 MNHEY and CDR2 SVGAGI. Trimming removed 6 bases from V and 4 bases from J; junction bases left unmatched: 7. CDR3 nucleotide sequence: TGTGCCAGCAGCCGCGGGACAGGCCTCTATGGCTACACCTTC. Translation gives CASSRGTGLYGYTF.

The chain couples TRBV19 to TRBJ2-1; either TRBD1 or TRBD2 may supply D (11 bases each). Germline lookup yields CDR1 LNHDA and CDR2 SQIVND (reference sequence). The germline V and J ends were trimmed by 2 bases and 7 bases, with 27 bases remaining between them. This CDR3 contains 19 residues. The CDR3 nucleotides are TGTGCCAGTAGTATAAGAGGACAGGGGGCGCGACTAGCGGGGAATGAGCAGTTCTTC. The encoded protein is CASSIRGQGARLAGNEQFF.

This chain joins TRBV7-9 and TRBJ2-3, with 7 bases aligning to TRBD2. CDR1 and CDR2 (germline): SEHNR, FQNEAQ (reference sequence). The CDR3 is 14 residues long. Germline trimming cut 11 bases from V and 1 base from J; bases unmatched to any gene: 9. The CDR3 sequence: CACGGPRGTDTQYF. The CDR3 DNA follows: TGTGCCTGCGGGGGACCCCGGGGCACAGATACGCAGTATTTT.

The rearrangement uses TRBV5-4 and TRBJ2-7; TRBD2 matches 9 bases. Germline V lookup: CDR1 SGHNT, CDR2 YYREEE (reference sequence). The CDR3 length is 14 residues. V trimming: 2 bases; J trimming: 6 bases; junction bases outside the gene matches: 6. This CDR3 is CASSFSGSEAEQYF. CDR3 coding DNA: TGTGCCAGCAGCTTTAGCGGGAGTGAGGCCGAGCAGTACTTC.

The gene calls are TRBV11-2 and TRBJ2-7; 8 positions agree with TRBD2. The junction had 7 bases not matched to a gene; V was cut back by 6 bases and J by 0 bases. CDR3 size: 15 residues. Germline loops: CDR1 SGHAT, CDR2 FQNNGV. CDR3 amino acids: CASRVYGGDSYEQYF. CDR3 in DNA: TGTGCCAGCAGAGTATACGGGGGGGACTCCTACGAGCAGTACTTC.

The CDR3 reads CASSSLGTEDEQYF. DNA of the CDR3: TGTGCCAGCAGCTCACTAGGGACAGAAGACGAGCAGTACTTC. The V call is TRBV7-9, the J call TRBJ2-7; 7 nucleotides align to TRBD1. V trimming: 4 bases; J trimming: 5 bases; junction bases outside the gene matches: 8. The CDR3 runs 14 residues. Germline V gene sequence: CDR1 SEHNR, CDR2 FQNEAQ (reference sequence). Drawing the rest from reference TRBV7-9 and TRBJ2-7, the complete variable domain is DTGVSQNPRHKITKRGQNVTFRCDPISEHNRLYWYRQTLGQGPEFLTYFQNEAQLEKSRLLSDRFSAERPKGSFSTLEIQRTEQGDSAMYLCASSSLGTEDEQYFGPGTRLTVT.

V usage is TRBV19 and J usage is TRBJ2-2; 10 bases fit TRBD2. The CDR3 is 16 residues long. Germline CDR1 LNHDA, CDR2 SQIVND (reference sequence). V shed 4 bases, J shed 1 base, and the junction held 3 bases outside the gene matches. The CDR3 here is CASSTGLAKNTGELFF. DNA for the CDR3: TGTGCCAGTAGTACGGGACTAGCGAAGAACACCGGGGAGCTGTTTTTT.

V gene TRBV7-9 combines with J gene TRBJ1-2; no reliable D call. Trimming took off 1 base at V and 7 bases at J, with 13 bases between the two ends. The CDR3 sequence is 14 residues long. Germline-derived CDR1 and CDR2 are SEHNR and FQNEAQ (reference sequence). This chain's CDR3 is CASSLGMRSGGYTF. The CDR3, as DNA: TGTGCCAGCAGCTTAGGAATGCGATCCGGTGGCTACACCTTC.

The chain recombines TRBV4-1 with TRBJ2-5; 11 positions agree with TRBD2. Trimming cost V 3 bases and J 2 bases; bases outside gene matches: 5. There are 16 residues in the CDR3. Germline assignment: CDR1 MGHRA and CDR2 YSYEKL. The CDR3 nucleotides are TGCGCCAGCAGCCAGGTCCGACTAGCGGGACAAGAGACCCAGTACTTC. This codes for CASSQVRLAGQETQYF.

This rearrangement joins TRBV13 to TRBJ2-7; D remains unclear. Trimming removed 5 bases from V and 6 bases from J, with 11 bases in between. CDR1 is PRHDT, CDR2 FYEKMQ, per germline (reference sequence). This CDR3 has 12 amino acids. The CDR3 coding sequence is TGTGCCAGCAGCCCCTGGAGTGGCGAGCAGTACTTC. It is translated as CASSPWSGEQYF.

The rearrangement joins TRBV12-5 to TRBJ1-4, with D perhaps TRBD1 (5 bases). Trimming removed 6 bases at V and 0 bases at J, with 5 bases between. Germline V CDR1 and CDR2: LGHNT, FRNRAP. The CDR3 runs 13 residues. The CDR3 sequence: CASGTATNEKLFF. CDR3 nucleotide sequence: TGTGCTAGTGGGACAGCAACTAATGAAAAACTGTTTTTT.

V gene TRBV4-1 combines with J gene TRBJ1-3, with TRBD1 identical over 7 bases. Losses at the gene ends were 4 bases for V and 4 bases for J; bases not matched to a gene: 4. The germline V gene has CDR1 MGHRA and CDR2 YSYEKL. The length of the CDR3 is 14 residues. As DNA, the CDR3 is TGCGCCAGCAGCCTCCCGACAGGGGGAAACACCATATATTTT. Translating gives CASSLPTGGNTIYF.

This chain uses TRBV4-2 with TRBJ2-1; weak D call: TRBD1 (6 bases). The CDR3 is made up of 15 amino acids. Per germline, CDR1 LGHNA and CDR2 YNFKEQ. Trimming removed 1 base from V and 2 bases from J, with 9 bases in between. The CDR3: CASSQGRDTYNEQFF. The CDR3 nucleotides read TGTGCCAGCAGCCAAGGTAGGGACACCTACAATGAGCAGTTCTTC.

The chain recombines TRBV5-1 with TRBJ2-7; 10 positions match TRBD2. CDR3 size: 15 residues. Per germline, CDR1 SGHRS and CDR2 YFSETQ. After removal of 3 bases from V and 6 bases from J, the junction contained 9 bases not matched to a gene. The CDR3 DNA reads TGCGCCAGCAGCTGGGGAGGTAGCGGGAGGCTCGAGCAGTACTTC. Translation: CASSWGGSGRLEQYF.